The text below deals with one T cell receptor (beta chain). What antigen it recognizes has not been identified. No base quality values were provided; no much bigger clone lies one nucleotide off. For CDR1 and CDR2, the germline V gene (reference sequence) lists SEHNR and FQNEAQ. V loses 3 bases, J loses 2 bases, and the germline ends lie 11 bases apart. Its CDR3 holds 14 amino acids, cysteine through phenylalanine. The retained sequence is limited to the CDR3, 42 bases, with the frame set at the first base. This sample was included in a study of Ad26.COV2.S vaccination and SARS-CoV-2 variants (dated by TCRdb to about 2021). Looking at the study overall: The specificity and breadth of SARS-CoV-2-reactive T cell receptors after Ad26.COV2.S vaccination were assessed by TCRbeta repertoire sequencing. The TCR-sequenced set comprised around 30 samples: some 20 Ad26.COV2.S vaccine recipients, 5 placebo recipients and 8 SARS-CoV-2 convalescent individuals.

TCRbeta CDR3 regions were sequenced with the immunoSEQ Assay. After extraction, genomic DNA underwent amplification by bias-controlled multiplex PCR, followed by high-throughput sequencing. In the authors' own workflow: Collapsing and filtering of sequences were performed to quantify the absolute abundance of each unique TCRbeta CDR3 region. T cell fraction was estimated by normalization of TCRbeta template counts to usable DNA, with usable DNA being measured through amplification of reference genes present in all nucleated cells. Repertoire TCRs were annotated as SARS-CoV-2-specific when V gene, CDR3 amino acid sequence and J gene were exactly matched to a known reactive TCR set. The reference SARS-CoV-2 TCR set was derived from MIRA and filtered for enrichment in COVID-19-positive ImmuneCODE repertoires, a step that removed public or cross-reactive TCRs. Drawing on the MIRA antigens, annotated TCRs were analysed further at the level of specific ORF or position within ORF. Depth was the summed frequency of annotated unique rearrangements, while breadth was defined as annotated unique rearrangements over total unique productive rearrangements. Two-sided Wilcoxon rank-sum tests were used to compare TCR breadth between groups. The immuneACCESS repertoire file appears here via TCRdb, limited to in-frame rearrangements. These files lack a portion of the clones; in checked studies, under half of the deficit traces to unresolved V genes, and the cause of the others is not known. Clonal size and the V and J genes are those of that table, whereas D and trimming came from the DNA. The sample records more than 85,000 clones, roughly 75% of which are singletons. The top ten constitute 17% of the sample.

Findings and caveats that apply to the study as a whole: Spike-specific TCR breadth was higher in Ad26.COV2.S recipients than in placebo recipients (P = 0.0014). After vaccination, substantial breadth of spike-specific CD8+ and CD4+ T cell responses was reported. According to the authors, total T cell responses may have been underestimated by the TCR breadth and depth analyses. Comparable non-spike TCR breadth was observed between vaccine and placebo recipients, consistent with only spike being contained in the vaccine.

The time point tag for this specimen amounts to: individuals recovered from natural SARS-CoV-2 infection. Sequences were derived from peripheral blood, sampled after recovery from COVID-19. This receptor was obtained from a human donor who had recovered from COVID-19. Recombination linked TRBV7-9 to TRBJ2-7; D gene: possibly TRBD2, on 6 matching bases. The CDR3 reads as follows: CASSLAGFTYEQYF. DNA sequence: TGTGCCAGCAGCTTGGCGGGGTTTACCTACGAGCAGTACTTC.